This paragraph reports one T cell receptor (beta chain). This sample is drawn from a study of T cells after yellow fever vaccination. The CDR3 has 14 amino acids. Germline CDR1 is MNHEY and CDR2 is SVGAGI. Trimming pared 0 bases from V and 4 bases from J, leaving 9 bases between. The TCR cDNA carried a universal primer site and UMIs from 5'RACE template switching. MiXCR, applied by TCRdb to the 5' RACE reads, yields one record per CDR3 protein. The profile shows roughly 330,000 distinct CDR3 sequences, 4% of them singletons. This clonotype was sampled from a man aged 18 to 30 who received the YFV17D yellow fever vaccine. Sample: PBMCs, taken 5 days after the yellow fever booster vaccination. The chain employs TRBV6-5 and TRBJ1-2; no clear D gene. DNA for the CDR3: TGTGCCAGCAGTTACTCGGGAGAATCCTATGGCTACACCTTC. It yields the protein CASSYSGESYGYTF.